These 31 T cell receptor beta chains were sequenced from one sample in a study of T-cell reconstitution after alpha-beta-depleted transplantation in children. A TCRbeta library incorporating unique molecular identifiers was prepared. A single record per CDR3 protein comes from TCRdb applying MiXCR to the PCR reads. Of hundreds of thousands of distinct CDR3 sequences listed, approximately 12% were seen once; the top ten hold around 5.8%. The source was PBMCs from the stem cell graft donor, collected from the stem cell graft. The receptors were sampled from a human donor who donated a stem cell graft to a child with combined immunodeficiency.

This clonotype was observed a few times. This chain connects TRBV5-5 to TRBJ2-5; TRBD2 might be the D (5 bases). Germline V lookup: CDR1 SGHKS, CDR2 YYEKEE (reference sequence). This CDR3 is 13 amino acids long. Deletions cut 2 bases from V and 3 bases from J, with 8 bases between. CDR3 nucleotide sequence: TGTGCCAGCAGCTTCCGAGCGGAAGAGACCCAGTACTTC. This sequence encodes CASSFRAEETQYF.

V gene TRBV18 combines with J gene TRBJ2-3, with a possible D match to TRBD2 (5 bases). Trimming pared 3 bases from V and 4 bases from J, leaving 8 bases between. The CDR3 loop spans 13 amino acids. The germline gives CDR1 KGHSH, CDR2 LQKENI. The CDR3 DNA reads as TGTGCCAGCTCACCCGGGGTCTCAGATACGCAGTATTTT. It is translated as CASSPGVSDTQYF.

This clonotype was counted only a few times. The gene calls are TRBV5-1 and TRBJ2-1, with D possibly TRBD1 on 6 matching bases. V was clipped by 2 bases and J by 10 bases, with 16 bases between them. The germline V gene encodes CDR1 SGHRS and CDR2 YFSETQ. This CDR3 has 14 residues. CDR3 bases: TGCGCCAGCAGCTTCTCTCCAGGGGTGGGCGAGCAGTTCTTC. Translation gives CASSFSPGVGEQFF.

The chain's CDR3 is CASRSGQASYGYTF. The CDR3 nucleotides read TGTGCCAGCAGGTCGGGACAGGCCTCCTATGGCTACACCTTC. The chain combines TRBV7-9 with TRBJ1-2; TRBD1 matches at 8 bases. Per the germline V gene, CDR1 is SEHNR and CDR2 is FQNEAQ (reference sequence). V was pared by 6 bases and J by 4 bases, with 7 bases of the junction left unmatched. The CDR3 has 14 residues.

This clonotype was counted only a few times. The chain joins TRBV12-3 or TRBV12-4 to TRBJ1-2; TRBD1 agrees at 9 bases. This CDR3 contains 19 residues. V gave up 6 bases and J gave up 0 bases; unmatched junction bases: 17. CDR3 sequence: CASRLYRLGQGSANYGYTF. In DNA form, the CDR3 reads TGTGCCAGCAGATTATACCGTTTGGGACAGGGTTCTGCTAACTATGGCTACACCTTC.

This clonotype was detected a few times. This sequence joins TRBV27 and TRBJ2-7, with 8 bases lining up with TRBD1. V lost 4 bases and J lost 2; bases outside the gene matches: 7. The CDR3 has 15 amino acids. Germline CDR1 MNHEY, CDR2 SMNVEV (reference sequence). CDR3 in DNA: TGTGCCAGCAGTTCCCCGACAGGGGTCACCTACGAGCAGTACTTC. It encodes CASSSPTGVTYEQYF.

The sample holds a few counts of this clonotype. The chain links TRBV11-1 to TRBJ2-7; D unresolved. The CDR3 covers 14 residues. The germline V and J ends were trimmed by 4 bases and 7 bases, with 17 bases remaining between them. In germline, CDR1 is SGHAT, CDR2 FQDESV (reference sequence). The DNA for the CDR3 is TGTGCCAGCAGCTACAGCAACCCCCTGGGGGAGCAGTACTTC. Residues: CASSYSNPLGEQYF.

The chain has TRBV5-1 and TRBJ2-1; 10 bases map to TRBD1. Unmatched junction bases numbered 6, after V lost 4 bases and J lost 5 bases. Germline values: CDR1 SGHRS, CDR2 YFSETQ. The CDR3 contains 15 residues. Here the CDR3 reads CASSLGTGEDNEQFF. CDR3 nucleotide sequence: TGCGCCAGCAGCCTAGGGACAGGGGAGGACAATGAGCAGTTCTTC. Full variable domain (remainder filled in from reference TRBV5-1 and TRBJ2-1): KAGVTQTPRYLIKTRGQQVTLSCSPISGHRSVSWYQQTPGQGLQFLFEYFSETQRNKGNFPGRFSGRQFSNSRSEMNVSTLELGDSALYLCASSLGTGEDNEQFFGPGTRLTVL.

This clonotype has just a few counts. The V gene is TRBV27, the J gene TRBJ2-7, with TRBD1 matching 10 bases. CDR3 size: 18 residues. Trimming took 5 bases from V and 9 from J; bases not matched to a gene: 22. Per the germline V gene, CDR1 is MNHEY and CDR2 is SMNVEV (reference sequence). The CDR3 nucleotides are TGTGCCAGCAGTCAGAACTCGACAGGGGGCGTTTCAGCCGAGGGGCAGTACTTC. Protein sequence: CASSQNSTGGVSAEGQYF.

This clonotype was seen many times. The V gene is TRBV7-2, the J gene TRBJ2-2; D may be TRBD2 (5 bases). CDR1 SGHTA and CDR2 FQGNSA come from the germline V gene. The CDR3 runs 15 residues. V lost 3 bases and J lost 7, with 15 bases in between. CDR3 DNA: TGTGCCAGCAGCTTCTCCCCCGGGATGGGCGGGGAGCTGTTTTTT. It yields the protein CASSFSPGMGGELFF.

This clonotype has a count of ten or more. The V call is TRBV7-3, the J call TRBJ2-7, with D tentatively TRBD2 (6 bases). Germline CDR1 is SGHTA and CDR2 is FQGTGA. Deletions cut 7 bases from V and 2 bases from J, with 18 bases between. This CDR3 has 15 amino acids. In nucleotides, the CDR3 is TGTGCCAGCAACACTCCGGGGGATCCACCCTACGAGCAGTACTTC. Protein product: CASNTPGDPPYEQYF.

In its sample, this clonotype was seen many times. The chain recombines TRBV6-5 with TRBJ2-1; D gene uncertain. This CDR3 spans 14 amino acids. Germline V gene sequence: CDR1 MNHEY, CDR2 SVGAGI. V was trimmed by 5 bases and J by 8 bases, leaving 16 bases between them. The CDR3 spells CASSTGRAKYEQFF. The CDR3 nucleotides read TGTGCCAGCAGTACCGGACGGGCTAAGTATGAGCAGTTCTTC.

This clonotype was seen a handful of times. V gene TRBV15 combines with J gene TRBJ1-4; 7 bases map to TRBD1. Germline CDR1 is LNHNV and CDR2 is YYDKDF (reference sequence). The CDR3 runs 16 residues. V shed 5 bases and J 6 bases; nucleotides not matched to a gene: 12. The CDR3 bases are TGTGCCACCAGCGGGGCCTACAGGGGAAGTCATGAAAAACTGTTTTTT. This codes for CATSGAYRGSHEKLFF.

This sequence joins TRBV24-1 and TRBJ2-2; 8 bases match TRBD2. The CDR3 sequence is 16 residues long. Germline V CDR1 and CDR2: KGHDR, SFDVKD. V gave up 6 bases and J gave up 2 bases; unmatched junction bases: 7. The CDR3 sequence is CATSSRGGPNTGELFF. The DNA of the CDR3 is TGTGCCACCAGTTCCCGGGGGGGGCCTAACACCGGGGAGCTGTTTTTT.

This clonotype was observed a few times. The chain uses TRBV10-3 and TRBJ2-5; 11 positions agree with TRBD2. With V trimmed by 4 bases and J by 3 bases, 1 base remained unmatched. There are 14 residues in the CDR3. The germline CDR1 and CDR2 sequences are ENHRY and SYGVKD. DNA of the CDR3: TGTGCCATCAGTGGGGGACTAGCGGAAGAGACCCAGTACTTC. Its translation is CAISGGLAEETQYF.

This clonotype was recorded at least ten times. The chain has TRBV10-3 and TRBJ1-1; TRBD1 aligns across 11 bases. V was clipped by 5 bases and J by 7 bases; unmatched bases: 9. This CDR3 spans 15 amino acids. CDR1 and CDR2 (germline): ENHRY, SYGVKD. The CDR3 DNA reads TGTGCCATCAGTTTCGGACAGGGGGCAATTGTTGAAGCTTTCTTT. Translated, it gives CAISFGQGAIVEAFF.

The table lists this clonotype with many counts. The V gene is TRBV20-1, the J gene TRBJ2-7; possible D gene TRBD2, 5 bases. The germline V and J ends were trimmed by 5 bases and 2 bases, with 13 bases remaining between them. Germline values: CDR1 DFQATT, CDR2 SNEGSKA (reference sequence). The CDR3 consists of 13 residues. The CDR3 protein is CSAEGGSTYEQYF. CDR3 in DNA: TGCAGTGCTGAGGGTGGCAGCACCTACGAGCAGTACTTC.

This clonotype showed up many times. The V call is TRBV28, the J call TRBJ1-5; D uncertain. This CDR3 region has 16 residues. V lost 7 bases and J lost 7, with 23 bases in between. Germline V gene sequence: CDR1 MDHEN, CDR2 SYDVKM. CDR3 in amino acids: CASMSDHDVGWQPQHF. The CDR3 DNA sequence: TGTGCCAGCATGTCGGACCACGACGTAGGCTGGCAGCCCCAGCATTTT.

The V and J genes are TRBV7-9 and TRBJ1-5; the D gene is possibly TRBD1 (6 bases). Germline V gene data show CDR1 as SEHNR and CDR2 as FQNEAQ (reference sequence). The V end was cut by 5 bases, the J end by 8 bases, with 16 bases between. The CDR3 runs 14 residues. DNA for the CDR3: TGTGCCAGCAGCCTTAGTGGGGGCCAGGAGCCCCAGCATTTT. Amino acids: CASSLSGGQEPQHF.

This clonotype was seen more than once but under ten times. V is TRBV12-5 and J is TRBJ1-5; D not resolved. The germline V gene has CDR1 LGHNT and CDR2 FRNRAP. V lost 3 bases and J lost 7, with 10 bases in between. This CDR3 region has 13 residues. For the CDR3, the DNA is TGTGCTAGTGGTTTCGGCCGTGGGCAGCCCCAGCATTTT. As protein: CASGFGRGQPQHF.

This clonotype was seen a few times. The chain couples TRBV30 to TRBJ2-2, with D possibly being TRBD2 (6 bases). Trimming cost V 3 bases and J 3 bases, with 11 bases left between them. The V gene's germline CDR1 is GTSNPN and CDR2 SVGIG (reference sequence). The CDR3 is 14 residues long. The CDR3 reads CAWRGGPYTGELFF. The CDR3 DNA follows: TGTGCCTGGAGGGGAGGACCATACACCGGGGAGCTGTTTTTT.

V is TRBV24-1 and J is TRBJ2-5; 10 bases line up with TRBD1. V was pared by 6 bases and J by 5 bases, with 20 bases of the junction left unmatched. The CDR3 extends over 19 amino acids. CDR1 is KGHDR and CDR2 is SFDVKD in the germline V gene. The CDR3 region has the DNA TGTGCCACCAGTCCCCAACTTGACAGGGGGCTAATTGGGAGGGAGACCCAGTACTTC. Protein: CATSPQLDRGLIGRETQYF.

This clonotype was counted only a few times. V gene TRBV29-1 combines with J gene TRBJ2-7; TRBD1 agrees at 9 bases. The CDR3 loop spans 16 amino acids. V dropped 6 bases and J dropped 6; count of bases not matched to a gene: 18. Germline V lookup: CDR1 SQVTM, CDR2 ANQGSEA. The CDR3 loop is CSVALKRQGGIFEQYF. The CDR3 DNA reads TGCAGCGTGGCCCTCAAGCGACAGGGGGGTATTTTCGAGCAGTACTTC.

The rearrangement joins TRBV12-3 or TRBV12-4 to TRBJ2-1; D remains unclear. With 0 bases removed from V and 0 bases from J, the gap between germline ends came to 9 bases. CDR3 length: 16 amino acids. The CDR3 sequence: CASSLALPDSYNEQFF. The CDR3 bases are TGTGCCAGCAGTTTAGCCCTTCCGGACTCCTACAATGAGCAGTTCTTC.

This clonotype was detected ten times or more. The chain joins TRBV12-3 or TRBV12-4 to TRBJ2-2; D is undetermined. Trimming removed 6 bases at V and 5 bases at J, with 10 bases between. The CDR3 contains 13 residues. The CDR3 sequence: CASSPVPTGELFF. CDR3 coding DNA: TGTGCCAGCAGCCCCGTGCCAACCGGGGAGCTGTTTTTT.

This clonotype was detected a few times. The genes are TRBV7-2 and TRBJ2-5, with 11 bases aligning to TRBD2. CDR1 is SGHTA, CDR2 FQGNSA, per germline. CDR3 length: 17 amino acids. J was trimmed by 4 bases and V by 3 bases; bases with no gene match: 10. In DNA, the CDR3 is TGTGCCAGCAGCTTTCCAGCAGGGCTAGCGGGAGGAGAGACCCAGTACTTC. Protein sequence: CASSFPAGLAGGETQYF.

This clonotype was seen repeatedly, ten times or more. The chain is built from TRBV12-3 or TRBV12-4 and TRBJ2-5; D uncertain. The CDR3 has 12 amino acids. Trimming shortened V by 2 bases and J by 3 bases, and 4 bases separated the two germline ends. This CDR3 is CASSLSKETQYF. In DNA form, the CDR3 reads TGTGCCAGCAGTTTATCCAAAGAGACCCAGTACTTC.

In regard to this clonotype: Here the CDR3 omits its conserved ending phenylalanine or tryptophan, so a read error is the likely source. The DNA is left out, because the CDR3 cannot be placed on it with certainty; the CDR3 is given as TCRdb lists it. This chain links TRBV6-6 with TRBJ2-7; TRBD2, as called in the table, went unchecked against the DNA. Germline values: CDR1 MNHNY, CDR2 SVGAGI (reference sequence). Termini included, the CDR3 measures 12 amino acids. This CDR3 is CASSPTGDSLEI.

The rearrangement joins TRBV5-1 to TRBJ2-1, with 11 bases lining up with TRBD1. V was pared by 0 bases and J by 4 bases, with 3 bases of the junction left unmatched. The CDR3 sequence is 16 residues long. Germline CDR1 reads SGHRS; CDR2 reads YFSETQ. CDR3 bases: TGCGCCAGCAGCTTGGCCGGACAGGGGGCTTACAATGAGCAGTTCTTC. This translates into CASSLAGQGAYNEQFF. The variable domain in full, with the rest retrieved from reference TRBV5-1 and TRBJ2-1, is KAGVTQTPRYLIKTRGQQVTLSCSPISGHRSVSWYQQTPGQGLQFLFEYFSETQRNKGNFPGRFSGRQFSNSRSEMNVSTLELGDSALYLCASSLAGQGAYNEQFFGPGTRLTVL.

This clonotype came up many times. CDR3 nucleotides: TGTGCCACCAGTGGACCGGGACAGGGTCCCAATGAGCAGTTCTTC. Its protein is CATSGPGQGPNEQFF. The chain uses TRBV24-1 and TRBJ2-1; TRBD1 matches at 9 bases. Trimming cost V 5 bases and J 6 bases; bases outside gene matches: 7. This CDR3 spans 15 amino acids. Germline CDR1 and CDR2: KGHDR and SFDVKD.

This rearrangement joins TRBV10-3 to TRBJ1-3, with D maybe TRBD1 (6 bases). Trimming stripped 5 bases from V and 9 bases from J, with 20 bases between. CDR3 size: 15 residues. The germline V gene encodes CDR1 ENHRY and CDR2 SYGVKD. DNA for the CDR3: TGTGCCATCAGTCAGGACCATACCGGAGGGGGCACCATATATTTT. This translates into CAISQDHTGGGTIYF.